This T cell receptor (beta chain) was sequenced in a study of OX40 agonist ivuxolimab in advanced cancers. Overall study: Enrolled patients in dose escalation had cancers that were hepatocellular carcinoma, melanoma, renal cell or head and neck cancer. Males comprised 82.7% of the group, whose mean age was 60 years (range roughly 20 to 85). Patients achieving partial responses numbered three: one hepatocellular carcinoma case and two cutaneous melanoma cases.

No patient had autoimmune disease or received systemic immunosuppression. The CDR3 consists of 13 residues. Germline V gene lookup returns CDR1 LNHDA and CDR2 SQIVND (reference sequence). Deletions cut 3 bases from V and 3 bases from J, with 9 bases between. The protocol was immunoSEQ multiplex PCR, while the TCRdb copy is restricted to in-frame clones and leaves out a portion. The top ten hold approximately 0.48% of the sample, which has about 110,000 clones, over 75% seen once. The TCR sequence derives from an adult with an advanced solid tumor such as melanoma, head and neck, liver or kidney cancer. V usage is TRBV19 and J usage is TRBJ2-7; D ambiguous. This specimen was CD4+ or CD8+ T cells sorted from blood, taken in a trial of the OX40 agonist ivuxolimab. CDR3 residues: CASSITGVYEQYF. DNA for the CDR3: TGTGCCAGTAGTATCACTGGTGTCTACGAGCAGTACTTC.